This entry is about one T cell receptor beta chain. Original methodology: Amplification from reference gene primers served as the basis for estimated nucleated cell counts. The repertoire was sequenced with immunoSEQ multiplex PCR; TCRdb's copy has only in-frame clones and lacks some. V, J and clone size derive from that table, while D and trimming were established from the DNA sequence. The table records 75,000 to 100,000 clones, 65% to 85% of them present only once. With 4 bases clipped from V and 6 bases from J, the junction kept 6 bases outside the gene matches. CDR3 length equals 15 residues. Germline V lookup: CDR1 LNHDA, CDR2 SQIVND (reference sequence). The data belong to a study of blood T cell repertoires in COVID-19. On the study more broadly: Samples representing acute and convalescent COVID-19 were sourced from the United States, Italy and Spain. PBMCs, B-cell-depleted T cells, or T cells were the source of the cDNA or gDNA that made up the material.

V gene TRBV19 combines with J gene TRBJ2-4; 10 nucleotides align to TRBD2. The specimen was peripheral blood. The source of this sequence is a man in his 60s with acute or convalescent COVID-19. The DNA for the CDR3 is TGTGCCAGTAGTAAAAGCGGGAGGGACTTAAACATTCAGTACTTC. This codes for CASSKSGRDLNIQYF.